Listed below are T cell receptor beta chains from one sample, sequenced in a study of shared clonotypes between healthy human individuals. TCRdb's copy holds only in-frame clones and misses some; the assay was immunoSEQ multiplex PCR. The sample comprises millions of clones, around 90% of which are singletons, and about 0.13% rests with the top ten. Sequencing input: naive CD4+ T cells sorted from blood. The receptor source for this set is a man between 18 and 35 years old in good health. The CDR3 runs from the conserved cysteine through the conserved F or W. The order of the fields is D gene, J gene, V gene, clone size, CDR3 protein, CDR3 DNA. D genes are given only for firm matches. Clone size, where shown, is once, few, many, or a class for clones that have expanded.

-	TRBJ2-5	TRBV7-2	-	CASSSFLEGTQYF	TGTGCCAGCAGCTCCTTCCTGGAAGGGACCCAGTACTTC
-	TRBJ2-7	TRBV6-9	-	CATARTSSFYEQYF	TGTGCCACCGCCCGGACTTCTTCGTTCTACGAGCAGTACTTC
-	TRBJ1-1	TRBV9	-	CASSVSQGAGEAFF	TGTGCCAGCAGCGTAAGCCAGGGTGCTGGTGAAGCTTTCTTT
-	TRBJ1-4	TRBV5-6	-	CASSSLGVYEKLFF	TGTGCCAGCAGCTCCTTAGGGGTATACGAAAAACTGTTTTTT
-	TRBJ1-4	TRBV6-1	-	CASSEVGDSLRGLFF	TGTGCCAGCAGTGAAGTCGGGGATTCTCTACGGGGACTGTTTTTT
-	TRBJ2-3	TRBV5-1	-	CASSPREADTQYF	TGCGCCAGCAGCCCGAGGGAGGCAGATACGCAGTATTTT
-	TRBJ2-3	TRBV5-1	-	CASSSAVSTDTQYF	TGCGCCAGCAGCTCGGCGGTAAGCACAGATACGCAGTATTTT
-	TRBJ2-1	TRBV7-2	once	CASSTGGGSYNEQFF	TGTGCCAGCAGCACCGGGGGCGGCTCCTACAATGAGCAGTTCTTC
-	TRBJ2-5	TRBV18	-	CASSPLSAQETQYF	TGTGCCAGCTCACCATTGTCAGCTCAAGAGACCCAGTACTTC
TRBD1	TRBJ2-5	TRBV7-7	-	CASSLTGTAQETQYF	TGTGCTAGCAGCTTAACCGGGACAGCCCAAGAGACCCAGTACTTC
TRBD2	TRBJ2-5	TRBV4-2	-	CASSQLGGLAETQYF	TGTGCCAGCAGCCAATTAGGGGGACTAGCAGAGACCCAGTACTTC
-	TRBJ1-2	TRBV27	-	CASSLGAGDGYGYTF	TGTGCCAGCAGTTTAGGGGCTGGGGACGGCTATGGCTACACCTTC
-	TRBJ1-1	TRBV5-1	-	CASSSQGSGNTEAFF	TGCGCCAGCAGCTCTCAGGGGTCGGGGAACACTGAAGCTTTCTTT
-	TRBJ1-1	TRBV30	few	CAWSVGSPTEAFF	TGTGCCTGGAGTGTCGGCAGTCCCACTGAAGCTTTCTTT
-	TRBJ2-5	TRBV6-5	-	CASRRGSQETQYF	TGTGCCAGCAGAAGGGGGTCTCAAGAGACCCAGTACTTC
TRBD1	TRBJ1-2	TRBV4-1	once	CASSQVLATGPGYTF	TGCGCCAGCAGCCAAGTTCTCGCGACAGGGCCAGGCTACACCTTC
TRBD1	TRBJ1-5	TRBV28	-	CASLGQGSNQPQHF	TGTGCCAGCCTTGGACAGGGATCAAATCAGCCCCAGCATTTT
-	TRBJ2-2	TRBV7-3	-	CASSLTPGELFF	TGTGCCAGCAGCTTAACGCCCGGGGAGCTGTTTTTT
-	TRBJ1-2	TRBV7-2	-	CASIPSMNYGYTF	TGTGCCAGCATACCCAGCATGAACTATGGCTACACCTTC
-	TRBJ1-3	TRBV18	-	CASSPPRGGNTIYF	TGTGCCAGCTCACCACCGAGGGGGGGAAACACCATATATTTT
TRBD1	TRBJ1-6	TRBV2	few	CARGQANSPLHF	TGTGCCCGGGGACAGGCGAATTCACCCCTCCACTTT
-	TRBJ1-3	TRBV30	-	CAWSVMEGNTIYF	TGTGCCTGGAGTGTAATGGAGGGAAACACCATATATTTT
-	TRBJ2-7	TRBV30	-	CAWSYRVPYEQYF	TGTGCCTGGAGTTACAGGGTGCCCTACGAGCAGTACTTC
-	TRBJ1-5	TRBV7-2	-	CASSLALTQSNQPQHF	TGTGCCAGCAGCTTAGCCCTAACACAAAGCAATCAGCCCCAGCATTTT
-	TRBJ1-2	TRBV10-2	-	CASSDPRAFGGYTF	TGCGCCAGCAGTGATCCACGGGCCTTCGGAGGCTACACCTTC
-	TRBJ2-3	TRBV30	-	CAWSVGRRKGTQYF	TGTGCCTGGAGTGTAGGAAGACGGAAAGGGACGCAGTATTTT
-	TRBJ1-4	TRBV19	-	CASSATGTTNEKLFF	TGTGCCAGTAGTGCTACAGGGACAACTAATGAAAAACTGTTTTTT
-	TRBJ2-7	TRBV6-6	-	CASSNPGGRGNEQYF	TGTGCCAGCAGTAACCCTGGAGGGAGGGGGAACGAGCAGTACTTC